This T cell receptor beta chain was recorded in a study of cytomegalovirus exposure and HLA in healthy donors (TCRdb year 2017). In the study overall: An earlier analysis of approximately 550 of the donors reported approximately 290 Gb of sequence data and 117 million unique TCR beta sequences from 150 million to 200 million T cells. An early release that covered roughly 600 HLA-typed donors contained about 290 gigabases of sequencing data and 85 million to 100 million unique TCR sequences. Among the roughly 400 genotyped donors, 81% belonged to the genetic ancestry cluster associated with self-reported Caucasian donors. The study was designed to test whether signatures of past pathogen exposure could be identified by cataloging public T cell receptors. The study profiled the T cell repertoires of 500 to 800 subjects by immunosequencing and related them to cytomegalovirus serostatus. A separate validation cohort of 100 to 150 different subjects was used in addition to the roughly 720-subject first cohort. High-throughput TCR immunosequencing, statistical association of individual TCRs with disease status, and machine learning were combined to predict cytomegalovirus infection status. To study patterns of TCR occurrence, a later analysis re-analyzed previously published TCR beta repertoires from 666 donors and added high-resolution HLA genotyping. Rather than using new phenotypic data, the later analysis identified candidate immune exposures from TCR beta sequences and from how often those sequences occurred across donors. To decide whether each TCR beta V gene segment behaved as functional or pseudogenic, an earlier analysis of approximately 600 of the donors relied on high-throughput TCR beta sequencing. Donor age, sex, ethnicity and CMV serostatus were compiled alongside the repertoire data. Genome-wide SNP genotypes for about 65% of the 666 donors were used in a later genetic analysis, which treated that subset as a discovery cohort. All discovery cohort repertoires had been generated on a single sequencing platform. Class I and class II HLA loci were covered by the typing at four-digit resolution. Typing coverage differed by locus: A, B, C, DRB1 and DQB1 were typed in roughly 629-630 donors, DQA1 in about 550, DPA1 in 600 to 610, and DPB1 in just under 480. Several DR-DQ haplotypes were handled as single units for association and clustering, since linkage in the cohort was strong. Across 398 genotyped donors of the cohort, an average of about 200,000 unique TCR beta nucleotide sequences per donor were sequenced, and around 19% of those sequences were non-productive.

Summary of the overall study and its limitations: Correlated functional status among segregating V segments might be attributable to linkage disequilibrium, but an unknown experimental factor could not be ruled out. HLA typing was unavailable for some donors at each locus, so association tests used only the typed subset. According to the authors, the approach could potentially be generalized to other disease states and immunological phenotypes. Some IMGT-functional V segments, including TRBV6-2 and TRBV6-3, could not be distinguished by the 87-base-pair reads and were therefore excluded. Across donors, most TCR sequences were observed very rarely, whereas some public TCRs were present in many individuals. Roughly uniform sequencing depth across donors was assumed in presence/absence analyses, although this assumption may not hold. V-gene and J-gene trimming of TCR beta chains was associated with a missense DCLRE1C variant in a later genetic analysis, and the association was replicated in an independent cohort. The study listed 150 to 200 TCR beta chains as associated with cytomegalovirus. Assigning TCR associations to individual alleles was difficult when HLA alleles, especially DR and DQ, strongly co-occurred. In a later analysis, HLA-associated TCR beta chains showed more clonal expansion and lower generation probabilities than non-associated chains that were equally common. An earlier analysis of some 590 of the donors showed that most TCR beta V segments appeared in productive rearrangements either about 87% or about 30% of the time, which broadly matched IMGT annotations. A cluster of highly shared sequence variants was judged likely to be a technical artifact of the sequencing pipeline. Cytomegalovirus status was reported to be diagnosed by the classifier with high specificity and sensitivity in both the original and validation cohorts. A further reported finding was that TCR beta sequences accurately predicted the HLA-A and HLA-B alleles for most subjects in the first cohort. In a later analysis, most CMV-associated TCR beta chains were found to appear HLA-restricted, with HLA associations seemingly driven largely by CMV exposure. A later genetic analysis reported fewer N-insertions in productive TCRs among donors in an Asian-associated ancestry cluster than the roughly 690-donor mean. The earlier analysis of 587 of the donors excluded 15 to 20 rarely observed V segments, including chromosome 9 orphons, because counts were too low. A later analysis found that TCR association rates varied across HLA loci, with DRB1 alleles showing the most associated TCRs and HLA-C alleles the fewest. Immune exposure information for the cohort was limited to CMV serostatus. In vitro tests confirmed that a few of the cytomegalovirus-associated TCR beta chains recognize cytomegalovirus antigens. According to a later analysis, parvovirus B19, influenza, CMV and Epstein-Barr virus appeared linked to several top co-occurrence clusters. Only TCR beta chains were sequenced in this cohort, and the absence of alpha or paired-chain data limited detectable features. In a later analysis, about 16,000 TCR beta sequences were associated with specific HLA alleles at a false discovery rate of 0.05.

V and J are truncated by 0 bases and 7 bases respectively, leaving an intervening sequence of 10 bases. CDR1 SGDLS and CDR2 YYNGEE were looked up in the germline V gene. The CDR3, from cysteine to phenylalanine, totals 14 residues. Only the CDR3 part of the read is kept: 42 bases, read in frame from the first base. In total, roughly 670 healthy bone marrow donors made up the cohort. Cohort members were all nominally healthy when sampled, although unrecorded immune exposures were likely present. The donor was CMV seronegative and belonged to the group of roughly 330 seronegative cohort members. Every donor gave a peripheral blood sample, and the peripheral blood mononuclear cells from that sample were used for TCR beta sequencing. Genomic DNA extraction from the blood cell samples was performed with the Qiagen DNeasy Blood Extraction Kit. Remarks on this clone: The clone's antigen remains unknown.

The library relied on the immunoSEQ multiplex PCR assay. The multiplex PCR relied on a mix of 60 forward primers for TCR Vbeta segments and 13 reverse primers for TCR Jbeta segments. Amplification of the CDR3 region of rearranged TCR beta genes was performed with a multiplex PCR assay on genomic DNA. On the Illumina HiSeq System, the amplified TCR beta libraries were sequenced as 87-base-pair reads. The paper's data handling went like this. In a later analysis, some 80 million unique TCR beta chains were counted across the 500 to 850 repertoires, and around 11 million of these chains were shared by at least two donors. To remove PCR and sequencing errors, raw reads were error-corrected and collapsed into unique sequences using a nearest-neighbor algorithm that merged closely related sequences. Alignment of CDR3 sequences to IMGT reference sequences was used to assign V, D and J gene segments. For a sequence to be retained, a match of at least six nucleotides to both a V gene segment and a J gene segment was required. A rearrangement counted as productive if the CDR3 had no stop codons and remained in frame with V and J, and every other rearrangement counted as non-productive. Following IMGT convention, CDR3 was defined as the stretch from the second conserved V-encoded cysteine to the conserved J-encoded phenylalanine. Sequences without an unambiguous match to a single V gene segment were excluded from the earlier analysis of several hundred of the donors. An earlier analysis of 500 to 700 of the donors classified V segments as functional when productive rearrangements were above 56.7% and as segregating when the standard deviation between donors was above 5%. A statistical classification framework was built for diagnosing cytomegalovirus status from the catalog of TCR beta chain sequences. V and J gene assignment, in a later analysis, came from comparing TCR nucleotide sequences with IMGT/GENE-DB human TR gene sequences. A later analysis assigned CDR3 sequences and most-parsimonious VDJ recombination scenarios with the TCRdist pipeline. In a later analysis, every TCR beta chain was defined by the combination of its CDR3 amino acid sequence and its V-gene family, and reads without a unique V-gene family were dropped. As a way to deal with suspected cross-contamination and a sequencing artifact, a later analysis dropped 592 nucleotide sequences that were highly shared and had low generation probability. In a later analysis, a clonal expansion index was calculated for each public chain from normalized within-repertoire ranks of inferred template counts. A later analysis computed generation probabilities with a VDJ recombination model fitted to out-of-frame rearrangements, and checked the results against IGoR. Hypergeometric tests were used in a later analysis to score TCR-TCR, TCR-HLA and TCR-CMV co-occurrence, with a repertoire-size bias correction applied to the TCR pairs. A later analysis estimated false discovery rates by permuting HLA or CMV assignments 20 times. In a later analysis, co-occurring TCRs were grouped using DBSCAN, and TCRdist sequence similarity was added for clustering within HLA-allele-positive subsets. Repertoires with fewer than 30,000 or more than 120,000 public chains, plus five repertoires with anomalous nucleotide sharing, were excluded from co-occurrence clustering. The immuneACCESS repertoire file appears here via TCRdb, limited to in-frame rearrangements. These files lack a portion of the clones; in checked studies, under half of the deficit traces to unresolved V genes, and the cause of the others is not known. V, J and clone size reflect that table, while D and trimming were determined from the DNA. This sample's table lists roughly 51,000 clones. Of the sample, 2.1% falls within the top ten clones.

The sequence joins TRBV9 to TRBJ2-2, with TRBD2 as a weak D call on 5 bases. Sequenced material: PBMCs. The sequence derives from a woman aged 40 to 50 in good health and CMV-seronegative. The bases are TGTGCCAGCAGCGTAGGGGGTAGCGTCGGGGAGCTGTTTTTT. Its translation is CASSVGGSVGELFF.